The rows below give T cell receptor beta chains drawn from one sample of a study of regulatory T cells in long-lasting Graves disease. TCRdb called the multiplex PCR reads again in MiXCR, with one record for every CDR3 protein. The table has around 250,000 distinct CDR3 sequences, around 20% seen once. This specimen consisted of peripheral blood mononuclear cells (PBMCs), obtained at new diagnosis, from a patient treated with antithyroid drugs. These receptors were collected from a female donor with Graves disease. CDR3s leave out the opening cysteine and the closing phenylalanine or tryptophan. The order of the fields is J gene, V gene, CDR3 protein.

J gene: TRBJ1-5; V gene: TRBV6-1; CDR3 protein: ASRFDRDQPQH
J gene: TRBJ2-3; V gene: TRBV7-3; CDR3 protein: ASSLVAGEADTQY
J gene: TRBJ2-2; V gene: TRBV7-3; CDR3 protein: ASSLGFGRGTGELF
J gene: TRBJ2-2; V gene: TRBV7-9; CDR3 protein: ASSRLPTGELF
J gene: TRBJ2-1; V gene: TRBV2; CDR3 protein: ASSELRAGEQF
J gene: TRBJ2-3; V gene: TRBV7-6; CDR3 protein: ASSPRPPPDTQY
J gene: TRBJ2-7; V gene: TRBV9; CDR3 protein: ASSPTGDLSRSYEQY
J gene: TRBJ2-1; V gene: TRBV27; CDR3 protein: ATGDAAAKPYNEQF
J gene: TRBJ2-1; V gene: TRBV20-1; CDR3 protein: SAKIAGRNEQF
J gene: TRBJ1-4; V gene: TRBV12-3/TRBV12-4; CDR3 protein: ASNTYGTANEKLF
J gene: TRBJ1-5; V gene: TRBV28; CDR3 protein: ASSSRGSNQPQH
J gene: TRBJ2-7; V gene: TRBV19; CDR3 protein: ASSHLAGADYEQY
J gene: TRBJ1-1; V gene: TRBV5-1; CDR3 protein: ASSRGTVGTNTEAF
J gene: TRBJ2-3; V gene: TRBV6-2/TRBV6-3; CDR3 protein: ASSPGYGSTDTQY
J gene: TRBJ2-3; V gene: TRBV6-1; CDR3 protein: ASSARDTQY
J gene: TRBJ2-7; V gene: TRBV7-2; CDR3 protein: ASSLLVSGAPYEQY
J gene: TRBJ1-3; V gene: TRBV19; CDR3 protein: ASTWGNTIY
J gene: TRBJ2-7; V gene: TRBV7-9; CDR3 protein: ASSSDRGYNEQY